These 6 T cell receptor beta chains were sequenced from one sample in a study of beta chain features in type 1 diabetes. Expressed TCRB transcripts were sequenced after all isolated RNA was converted to cDNA. Profiling relied on immunoSEQ multiplex PCR, and the TCRdb table lists in-frame clones only, not all of them. This table has about 330,000 clones, around 10% appearing once. What was sequenced was naive CD4+ T cells from blood. These receptors were obtained from a woman aged 30 to 39 in good health.

V gene TRBV2 combines with J gene TRBJ1-4, with D maybe TRBD1 (5 bases). The germline V gene encodes CDR1 SNHLY and CDR2 FYNNEI. V lost 8 bases to trimming and J lost 8 bases, with 15 bases between them. This CDR3 is built from 13 residues. CDR3 in amino acids: CASGGGTWEKLFF. CDR3 nucleotide sequence: TGTGCCAGCGGCGGCGGGACGTGGGAAAAACTGTTTTTT.

The CDR3 DNA is TGTGCCAGCAGTCCGGGACAGGGTGCTTTCGGTTGGGGCTACACCTTC. Its translation is CASSPGQGAFGWGYTF. The gene calls are TRBV28 and TRBJ1-2, with TRBD1 identical over 9 bases. CDR1 is MDHEN and CDR2 is SYDVKM in the germline V gene. Trimming removed 5 bases from V and 8 bases from J; junction bases left unmatched: 15. The CDR3 spans 16 residues.

The chain is built from TRBV4-3 and TRBJ2-1, with D possibly being TRBD2 (6 bases). The CDR3 loop spans 15 amino acids. Per the germline V gene, CDR1 is LGHNA and CDR2 is YSLEER. V lost 2 bases and J lost 7, with 15 bases in between. This chain's CDR3 is CASSQRWEEANEQFF. The CDR3 nucleotides read TGCGCCAGCAGCCAACGGTGGGAGGAGGCAAATGAGCAGTTCTTC.

The chain is built from TRBV14 and TRBJ1-2, with TRBD1 matching over 12 bases. Trimming cost V 1 base and J 4 bases; bases outside gene matches: 4. The length of the CDR3 is 16 residues. The germline CDR1 and CDR2 sequences are SGHDN and FVKESK. This CDR3 is CASSQGGQGAGYGYTF. CDR3 DNA sequence: TGTGCCAGCAGCCAAGGGGGACAGGGGGCCGGCTATGGCTACACCTTC.

The chain is built from TRBV5-4 and TRBJ2-1; TRBD2 aligns across 13 bases. CDR1 and CDR2 from the germline V gene are SGHNT and YYREEE (reference sequence). Unmatched junction bases numbered 6, after V lost 4 bases and J lost 2 bases. CDR3 length equals 17 residues. The CDR3 here is CASSPGTSGVTYNEQFF. The CDR3 region has the DNA TGTGCCAGCAGCCCCGGGACTAGCGGGGTCACCTACAATGAGCAGTTCTTC.

This sequence joins TRBV18 and TRBJ2-5, with a weak D call TRBD1 (5 bases). V gave up 3 bases and J gave up 4 bases, with 18 bases separating them. CDR1 and CDR2 (germline): KGHSH, LQKENI. The CDR3 is 16 residues long. The CDR3 DNA sequence: TGTGCCAGCTCACCCTATTTAGGACATGCTGGAGAGACCCAGTACTTC. Translating it yields CASSPYLGHAGETQYF.